Sequencing of this T cell receptor beta chain was carried out in a study of neurological immune-mediated disorders. This clonotype appeared many times. Via MiXCR, TCRdb re-called the 5' RACE reads, giving one row per CDR3 protein. This table has fewer than 50,000 distinct CDR3 sequences, approximately 12% appearing once. V lost 5 bases to trimming and J lost 3 bases, with 16 bases between them. The germline V gene has CDR1 SGHTA and CDR2 FQGTGA. CDR3 length: 15 amino acids. Stated time point: technical triplicate 1. This clonotype originated in a man aged 60 to 69 with HTLV-1-associated myelopathy (HAM/TSP). Material for sequencing was PBMCs. This sequence joins TRBV7-3 and TRBJ1-2, with D perhaps matching TRBD1 (5 bases). In nucleotides, the CDR3 is TGTGCCAGCAGCCCCTGGGGCCCACAGGACTATGGCTACACCTTC. Its protein is CASSPWGPQDYGYTF.